This entry features one TCR beta chain sequence. No antigen is known for it. An end of the junction differs from the germline gene, which may be a read error. The T cells used for sorted libraries numbered approximately 1 million, either CD4+ or CD8+. CDR1 SNHLY and CDR2 FYNNEI come from the germline V gene. This CDR3 region has 11 residues. These data belong to a study of neurological immune-mediated disorders. With 10-nucleotide random UMIs, 5'RACE was used to make the cDNA. The yield of each sequencing run was over 160 million TCR-beta sequences from 15-18 subjects. TCRdb passed the 5' RACE reads through MiXCR, listing each CDR3 protein once. The data hold 35,000 to 45,000 distinct CDR3 sequences, with about 9.9% observed a single time. Study results and caveats: The study found no CDR3 amino acid sequences shared by expanded clones across subjects, suggesting private repertoires in all groups.

The sample consisted of CD4+ T cells from blood. This chain connects TRBV2 to TRBJ1-2, with a possible D match to TRBD1 (5 bases). This sequence was found in a woman aged 30 to 39 with HTLV-1-associated myelopathy (HAM/TSP). CDR3 DNA: TGTGACAGCAGTCAGGGCTATGGCTACACCTTC. This translates into CDSSQGYGYTF. The complete variable domain, with remaining parts taken from reference TRBV2 and TRBJ1-2, reads EPEVTQTPSHQVTQMGQEVILRCVPISNHLYFYWYRQILGQKVEFLVSFYNNEISEKSEIFDDQFSVERPDGSNFTLKIRSTKLEDSAMYFCDSSQGYGYTFGSGTRLTVV.